This TCR beta chain is drawn from a study of cytotoxic CD8 clonotypes in ibrutinib-treated CLL. For the study at large: Partial responses numbered around 24 and complete responses 2; after a median about 62 months, about 14 stayed remitted and about twelve progressed. When averaged across all of the samples, the counts came to 200,000 to 300,000 productive templates and about 100,000 productive rearrangements. Study-level findings and limits: Researchers report that baseline clonality outpaced age-matched healthy donors and tracked circulating CD8+ T-cell counts.

Points on this clone: The antigen remains unidentified.

The V and J ends lost 7 bases and 8 bases, in that order; junction bases with no gene match: 6. CDR1 and CDR2 from the germline V gene are SGHDN and FVKESK. The CDR3 is made up of 12 amino acids. PBMCs were cryopreserved, and roughly 2 micrograms of genomic DNA from them went into TCR beta libraries. The data were produced by immunoSEQ multiplex PCR, yet TCRdb's version contains in-frame clones alone and is incomplete. The sample contains hundreds of thousands of clones, roughly 70% of which appear only once. The receptor's source is a human donor with chronic lymphocytic leukemia. The sample was PBMCs, taken after 24 months of ibrutinib treatment. The genes are TRBV14 and TRBJ1-1; 8 nucleotides line up with TRBD1. CDR3 region: CASTGQGLEAFF. CDR3 DNA: TGTGCCAGCACCGGACAGGGATTAGAAGCTTTCTTT.